This T cell receptor (beta chain) was sequenced during a study of blood T cell repertoires in acute mononucleosis (dated by TCRdb to about 2020). Some background on the complete study: Acute-phase samples, which represented the primary response, were collected within 2 weeks of symptom onset. During acute infection, about 2.1% and 0.99% of blood CD8 T cells were made up of mean YVL-BR-specific and GLC-BM-specific cells, respectively. The mean blood EBV load was 3.8 log10 genome copies per million B cells in acute infection and about 2.5 at convalescence.

Total RNA from at least 9,500 sorted tetramer+ CD8 T cells was reverse transcribed into cDNA for TCR profiling. PCR with primers that anneal to V and J regions amplified CDR3 regions and added unique molecular identifiers to track templates. The immunoSEQ platform, including its sequencing and error-correction standards, was used to profile TCRalpha and TCRbeta chains. The paper's data handling went like this. Clonal copy numbers were corrected for sequencing and PCR errors, and CDR3s were defined per IMGT conventions. Analysis was limited to productive rearrangements and used immunoSEQ Analyzer versions 2.0 and 3.0, and gene-pairing frequencies were further processed in Microsoft Excel. Circos plots were used to display V-J pairings, and MEME together with a custom motifSearch program was used to find CDR3 motifs. The OLGA algorithm was used to calculate the probability of generation of TCR sequences. A clonotype seen at both visits was called persistent, a clonotype seen only at the acute visit was called nonpersistent, and a clonotype seen only at convalescence was called de novo. A public TCR was defined as an amino acid clonotype used by more than one donor. TCRdb limited this immuneACCESS table to in-frame rearrangements with V and J called. A share of clones is missing; checked studies link under half to unresolved V genes, and the rest is unexplained. Clonal size and the V and J genes are those of that table, whereas D and trimming came from the DNA. Counted in this sample were about 2,300 clones; around 63% of them appeared once. Approximately 50% of the sample is taken by the ten largest.

Results the study describes overall, beyond this receptor: With only three donors in the cohort, group averages were based on very few individuals. Although only about 9% of unique acute clonotypes carried over into convalescence, these persisting clonotypes made up most of the response, and the remainder were seemingly replaced by new, diverse de novo clonotypes. The low acute-to-convalescent clonotype overlap might be partly explained by sampling error, because only a fraction of each donor's blood was analyzed.

The time point label here, explained by the study, means: acute infectious mononucleosis, at clinical presentation within 2 weeks of symptom onset (visit 1). Over the course of primary infection, this study followed CD8 T cell responses against two immunodominant EBV epitopes, BRLF1 109 (YVL-BR) and BMLF1 280 (GLC-BM). Primary EBV infection was taken to be indicated by a positive serum heterophile antibody test and EBV viral capsid antigen-specific IgM. Magnetic positive selection (MACS) was first used to enrich total CD8 T cells from PBMCs. A FACSAria III was used to sort live CD3+ CD8+ tetramer+ cells to a purity above 90%. A PE-conjugated tetramer loaded with the BMLF1 280-288 peptide was used for cell sorting. At both acute infection and convalescence, EBV epitope-specific CD8 T cells were tetramer-sorted, and the TCR repertoires of those cells were deep-sequenced directly ex vivo. Donors were three people aged about 18 to 29 with clinical acute infectious mononucleosis and laboratory evidence of primary EBV infection. Heparinized peripheral blood was drawn at clinical presentation with mononucleosis symptoms and was drawn again about 6 months later. PBMCs were isolated by Ficoll-Paque density gradient centrifugation.

This clone is judged large (0.1 to 1%). Base qualities were left out, and no much larger clone turns up one base away. The TCR sequence derives from a woman younger than 30 with infectious mononucleosis caused by EBV. The specimen comprised EBV GLC epitope tetramer+ CD8+ T cells sorted from PBMCs, sampled during acute infectious mononucleosis. The cell subset or site label corresponds to: CD8 T cells binding tetramer with EBV BMLF1 280-288 peptide (GLC-BM).

The CDR3 protein: CATSMTSGRQEQFF. The nucleotides read TGTGCCACCAGCATGACTAGCGGGAGACAGGAGCAGTTCTTC. The rearranged segments are TRBV15 and TRBJ2-1; 12 nucleotides in the junction match TRBD2. Including the terminal cysteine and phenylalanine, the CDR3 comprises 14 residues. The read is trimmed to its CDR3 DNA, 42 bases read in frame from base 1. Germline trimming: 4 bases from V, 10 bases from J; junction bases outside gene matches: 5. The germline V gene (reference sequence) yields LNHNV for CDR1 and YYDKDF for CDR2.